Presented here are 20 T cell receptor beta chains from one specimen sequenced in a study of T cell responses to AZD1222 COVID-19 vaccine. This table comes from immunoSEQ multiplex PCR, and its TCRdb copy is limited to in-frame clones, with some not included. Of about 94,000 clones listed, roughly 84% are singletons. Sequenced here: peripheral blood, sampled on day 0 of AZD1222 vaccination. These receptors originate from an adult in good health.

This clone was seen just once. CDR3 DNA sequence: TGTGCCAGCAGCCGGAGCGGACAGGGGCCTAACTATGGCTACACCTTC. It specifies CASSRSGQGPNYGYTF. This chain links TRBV5-6 with TRBJ1-2, with 9 bases fitting TRBD1. The CDR3 length is 16 residues. The V gene end was trimmed by 4 bases and the J gene end by 0 bases; junction bases not matched to a gene: 7. Per the germline V gene, CDR1 is SGHDT and CDR2 is YYEEEE.

This chain uses TRBV5-1 with TRBJ1-1, with TRBD1 as a possible D gene (5 bases). This CDR3 spans 13 amino acids. Germline values: CDR1 SGHRS, CDR2 YFSETQ. V was trimmed by 4 bases and J by 6 bases, leaving 13 bases between them. The CDR3 nucleotides are TGCGCCAGCAGCACCCAGGGTGACGCTGAAGCTTTCTTT. Translated, it gives CASSTQGDAEAFF.

The rearrangement links TRBV5-1 to TRBJ2-3; TRBD2 matches 7 bases. There are 16 residues in the CDR3. CDR1 and CDR2 (germline): SGHRS, YFSETQ. V shed 5 bases and J 0 bases; nucleotides not matched to a gene: 9. CDR3 region: CASRLNLADSTDTQYF. In nucleotides, the CDR3 is TGCGCCAGCAGGTTAAACCTAGCGGATAGCACAGATACGCAGTATTTT.

This clone was seen just once. The genes are TRBV5-5 and TRBJ2-7; D is perhaps TRBD1 (5 bases). Per the germline V gene, CDR1 is SGHKS and CDR2 is YYEKEE (reference sequence). Trimming pared 2 bases from V and 7 bases from J, leaving 16 bases between. The CDR3 has 14 amino acids. In nucleotides, the CDR3 is TGTGCCAGCAGCTTCGTTAGACAGCCTGTGGAGCAGTACTTC. It encodes CASSFVRQPVEQYF.

CDR3 DNA sequence: TGTGCCAGTAGCCCCCGTAAAGGTTATGGCTACACCTTC. It is translated as CASSPRKGYGYTF. V is TRBV19 and J is TRBJ1-2; unclear D gene. This CDR3 comprises 13 residues. Deletions cut 6 bases from V and 5 bases from J, with 13 bases between. CDR1 and CDR2 (germline): LNHDA, SQIVND (reference sequence).

This clone was detected only once. The gene calls are TRBV4-1 and TRBJ1-4; D possibly corresponds to TRBD1 (6 bases). V lost 4 bases and J 7 bases, leaving 19 bases between the germline ends. This CDR3 contains 16 residues. CDR1 and CDR2 (germline): MGHRA, YSYEKL. CDR3 amino acids: CASSPRAGVGGEKLFF. The DNA for the CDR3 is TGCGCCAGCAGCCCCCGGGCAGGGGTAGGGGGTGAAAAACTGTTTTTT.

J is TRBJ1-4 and V is TRBV28; the D is unclear. The V gene lost 3 bases and the J gene lost 5 bases, with 7 bases spanning the gap. This CDR3 is 13 amino acids long. Germline-derived CDR1 and CDR2 are MDHEN and SYDVKM. The CDR3 region has the DNA TGTGCCAGCAGTTTGGTGCAGAATGAAAAACTGTTTTTT. This gives the protein CASSLVQNEKLFF.

The chain links TRBV28 to TRBJ2-6; D unclear. CDR1 and CDR2 (germline): MDHEN, SYDVKM. This CDR3 is 14 amino acids long. V lost 6 bases and J lost 0, with 6 bases in between. The CDR3 spells CASSRSSGANVLTF. The DNA of the CDR3 is TGTGCCAGCAGCCGTAGCTCTGGGGCCAACGTCCTGACTTTC.

V and J are TRBV10-2 and TRBJ2-7; D gene unclear. This CDR3 contains 11 residues. Trimming took off 2 bases at V and 2 bases at J, with 1 base between the two ends. Germline V lookup: CDR1 WSHSY, CDR2 SAAADI. This CDR3 is CASSETYEQYF. CDR3 in DNA: TGCGCCAGCAGTGAGACCTACGAGCAGTACTTC.

The V call is TRBV3-1 (or the pseudogene TRBV3-2), the J call TRBJ2-3; D is unclear. Germline loops: CDR1 LGHDT, CDR2 YNNKEL (reference sequence). Between the trimmed V and J ends, which lost 4 bases and 3 bases, there was a span of 8 bases. The CDR3 totals 13 residues. As DNA, the CDR3 is TGTGCCAGCAGCCCGCATGCGACAGATACGCAGTATTTT. This encodes CASSPHATDTQYF.

V gene TRBV19 combines with J gene TRBJ1-6; no definite D call. This CDR3 spans 17 amino acids. Germline CDR1 LNHDA, CDR2 SQIVND (reference sequence). Trimming shortened V by 3 bases and J by 6 bases, and 18 bases separated the two germline ends. Here the CDR3 reads CASSMRRSDGRNSPLHF. The DNA for the CDR3 is TGTGCCAGTAGTATGCGGCGGAGCGATGGTCGTAATTCACCCCTCCACTTT.

This chain joins TRBV5-1 and TRBJ2-3; D is possibly TRBD2 (6 bases). The CDR3 length is 14 residues. The germline V gene has CDR1 SGHRS and CDR2 YFSETQ. Deletions cut 0 bases from V and 10 bases from J, with 15 bases between. CDR3 loop: CASSLAGTGDPQYF. In DNA form, the CDR3 reads TGCGCCAGCAGCTTGGCTGGGACTGGGGATCCGCAGTATTTT.

The V gene is TRBV10-3, the J gene TRBJ1-6, with D possibly matching TRBD1 (5 bases). Trimming shortened V by 3 bases and J by 7 bases, and 10 bases separated the two germline ends. Germline lookup yields CDR1 ENHRY and CDR2 SYGVKD. The CDR3 contains 14 residues. The CDR3 is CAISERTQNSPLHF. The CDR3 DNA is TGTGCCATCAGTGAACGGACACAAAATTCACCCCTCCACTTT.

This chain links TRBV5-6 with TRBJ1-1, with 8 nucleotides matching TRBD1. J gave up 5 bases and V 4 bases, and 10 bases lay outside the gene matches. The CDR3 sequence is 15 residues long. Looked up from germline, CDR1 is SGHDT and CDR2 is YYEEEE. CDR3 loop: CASSLGTGRVTEAFF. The CDR3 DNA follows: TGTGCCAGCAGCCTCGGGACAGGAAGAGTGACTGAAGCTTTCTTT.

The chain uses TRBV5-1 and TRBJ2-1; TRBD1 or TRBD2 may be the D gene (5 bases each). Germline V CDR1 and CDR2: SGHRS, YFSETQ. The V end was cut by 5 bases, the J end by 5 bases, with 32 bases between. The CDR3 loop spans 20 amino acids. The CDR3 bases are TGCGCCAGCAGTCGCTCCGGGACCACAATTCTGGGCCAAAGACACAATGAGCAGTTCTTC. It is translated as CASSRSGTTILGQRHNEQFF. Looking up the rest from reference TRBV5-1 and TRBJ2-1 gives the full variable domain: KAGVTQTPRYLIKTRGQQVTLSCSPISGHRSVSWYQQTPGQGLQFLFEYFSETQRNKGNFPGRFSGRQFSNSRSEMNVSTLELGDSALYLCASSRSGTTILGQRHNEQFFGPGTRLTVL.

This clone appeared a single time. The chain combines TRBV7-2 with TRBJ1-6; TRBD1 matches at 9 bases. Trimming removed 4 bases from V and 7 bases from J; junction bases left unmatched: 8. CDR1 SGHTA and CDR2 FQGNSA come from the germline V gene. The CDR3 has 16 residues. CDR3 sequence reads: CASSSRRDRANSPLHF. The CDR3, as DNA: TGTGCCAGCAGCTCGCGTCGGGACAGGGCGAATTCACCCCTCCACTTT.

The genes are TRBV30 and TRBJ1-1; 8 bases fit TRBD1. The CDR3 extends over 16 amino acids. V lost 4 bases and J lost 5; bases outside the gene matches: 15. CDR1 GTSNPN and CDR2 SVGIG come from the germline V gene (reference sequence). The CDR3: CAWTNADGRGQTEAFF. The CDR3, as DNA: TGTGCCTGGACCAACGCAGATGGCAGGGGGCAAACTGAAGCTTTCTTT. Full variable domain (outside the CDR3, taken from reference TRBV30 and TRBJ1-1): SQTIHQWPATLVQPVGSPLSLECTVEGTSNPNLYWYRQAAGRGLQLLFYSVGIGQISSEVPQNLSASRPQDRQFILSSKKLLLSDSGFYLCAWTNADGRGQTEAFFGQGTRLTVV.

This clone occurred a few times. The chain recombines TRBV19 with TRBJ1-2, with 7 bases identical to TRBD1. V shed 7 bases, J shed 4 bases, and the junction held 6 bases outside the gene matches. The CDR3 loop spans 13 amino acids. In germline, CDR1 is LNHDA, CDR2 SQIVND (reference sequence). Here the CDR3 DNA reads TGTGCCAGTATGAGGGGACAGTTCTATGGCTACACCTTC. Encoded protein: CASMRGQFYGYTF.

The chain uses TRBV9 and TRBJ2-7; D may be TRBD1 (7 bases). With 2 bases removed from V and 4 bases from J, the gap between germline ends came to 16 bases. Germline V gene sequence: CDR1 SGDLS, CDR2 YYNGEE. CDR3 length: 15 amino acids. The CDR3 protein is CASSVGGGTVYEQYF. For the CDR3, the DNA is TGTGCCAGCAGCGTGGGTGGCGGGACAGTATACGAGCAGTACTTC.

The chain has TRBV6-1 and TRBJ1-5; D call uncertain. This CDR3 contains 16 residues. CDR1 MNHNS and CDR2 SASEGT come from the germline V gene. The V gene lost 2 bases and the J gene lost 2 bases, with 13 bases spanning the gap. The CDR3 nucleotides are TGTGCCAGCAGTGAACCTCGGTCCCGGGGCAATCAGCCCCAGCATTTT. Translation: CASSEPRSRGNQPQHF.